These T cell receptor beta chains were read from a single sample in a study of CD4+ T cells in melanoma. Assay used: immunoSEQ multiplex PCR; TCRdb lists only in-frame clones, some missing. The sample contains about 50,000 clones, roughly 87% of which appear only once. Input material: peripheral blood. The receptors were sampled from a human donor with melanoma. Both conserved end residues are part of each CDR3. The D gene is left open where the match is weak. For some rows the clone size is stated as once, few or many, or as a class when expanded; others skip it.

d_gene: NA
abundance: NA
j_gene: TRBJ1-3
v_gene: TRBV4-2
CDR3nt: TGTGCCAGCAGCCCTTTTTCAGGGGATGGAAACACCATATATTTT
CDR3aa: CASSPFSGDGNTIYF

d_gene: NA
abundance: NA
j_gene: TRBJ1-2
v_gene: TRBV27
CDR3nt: TGTGCCAGCAGGGGGTCGGCCGGGGACTATGGCTACACCTTC
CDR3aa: CASRGSAGDYGYTF

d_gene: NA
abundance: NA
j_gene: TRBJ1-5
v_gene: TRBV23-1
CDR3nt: TGCGCCAGCACTGGGACGGTTTGTTCGCCCCAGCATTTT
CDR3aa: CASTGTVCSPQHF

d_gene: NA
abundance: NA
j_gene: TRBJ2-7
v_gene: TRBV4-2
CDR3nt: TGTGCCAGCAGCCAAGAGCGGGCTACATCCTACGAGCAGTACTTC
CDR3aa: CASSQERATSYEQYF

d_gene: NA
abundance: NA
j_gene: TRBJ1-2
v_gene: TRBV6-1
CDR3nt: TGTGCCAGCAGTGAAAATGGACAAGTTTTCTATGGCTACACCTTC
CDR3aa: CASSENGQVFYGYTF

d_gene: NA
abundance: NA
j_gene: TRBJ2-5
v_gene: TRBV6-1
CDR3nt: TGTGCCAGCAGTGATCCCCCGGTGGGACAAGAGACCCAGTACTTC
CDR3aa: CASSDPPVGQETQYF

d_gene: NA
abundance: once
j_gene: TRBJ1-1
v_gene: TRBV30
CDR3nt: TGTGCCTGGAACATTAGGAGTAACACTGAAGCTTTCTTT
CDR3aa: CAWNIRSNTEAFF

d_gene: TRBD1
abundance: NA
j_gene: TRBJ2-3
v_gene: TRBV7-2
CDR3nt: TGTGCCAGCAGCTTATATACAGGGGGAACAGATACGCAGTATTTT
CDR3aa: CASSLYTGGTDTQYF

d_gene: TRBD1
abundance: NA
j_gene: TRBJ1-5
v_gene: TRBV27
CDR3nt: TGTGCCAGCAGTCCCGACAGGGGTCCTCGGCCCCAGCATTTT
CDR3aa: CASSPDRGPRPQHF

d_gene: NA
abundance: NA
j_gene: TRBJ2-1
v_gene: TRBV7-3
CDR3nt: TGTGCCAGCAGCTTAAATCCCGGACAGCTCAATGAGCAGTTCTTC
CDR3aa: CASSLNPGQLNEQFF

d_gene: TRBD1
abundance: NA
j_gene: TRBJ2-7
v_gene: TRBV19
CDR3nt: TGTGCCAGTAGTATTAAGAGGACAGGAGGCTACGAGCAGTACTTC
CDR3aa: CASSIKRTGGYEQYF

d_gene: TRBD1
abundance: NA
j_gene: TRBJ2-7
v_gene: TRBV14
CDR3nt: TGTGCCAGCAGCCAAGCCAGGGGGAGATCCTACGAGCAGTACTTC
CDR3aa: CASSQARGRSYEQYF

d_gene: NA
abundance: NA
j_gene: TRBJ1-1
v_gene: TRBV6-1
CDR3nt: TGTGCCAGCAGTCCCCGGTCTTACCTGGGGACTGAAGCTTTCTTT
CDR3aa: CASSPRSYLGTEAFF

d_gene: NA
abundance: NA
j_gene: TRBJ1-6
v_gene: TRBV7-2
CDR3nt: TGTGCCAGCAACATAAACGTCGGTATCTCCTATAATTCACCCCTCCACTTT
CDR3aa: CASNINVGISYNSPLHF

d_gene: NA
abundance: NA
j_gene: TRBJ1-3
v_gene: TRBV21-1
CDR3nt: TGTGCCAGCAGCAAAGGGAGTAAACCCGCCCCTGGAAACACCATATATTTT
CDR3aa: CASSKGSKPAPGNTIYF

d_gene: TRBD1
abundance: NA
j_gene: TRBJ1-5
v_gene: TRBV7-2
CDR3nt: TGTGCCAGCAGCCTAATGGGACAGAAAAATCAGCCCCAGCATTTT
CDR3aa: CASSLMGQKNQPQHF

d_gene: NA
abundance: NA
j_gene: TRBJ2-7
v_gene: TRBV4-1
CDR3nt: TGCGCCAGCAGCCAAGGATATGCAGGATACTCCTACGAGCAGTACTTC
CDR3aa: CASSQGYAGYSYEQYF

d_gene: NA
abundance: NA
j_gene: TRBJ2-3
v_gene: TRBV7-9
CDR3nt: TGTGCCAGCAGCTTGCACACAGATACGCAGTATTTT
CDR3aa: CASSLHTDTQYF

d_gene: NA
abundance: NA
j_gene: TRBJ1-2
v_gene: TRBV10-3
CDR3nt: TGTGCCATCAGTGAACAGGGAGACTATGGCTACACCTTC
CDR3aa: CAISEQGDYGYTF

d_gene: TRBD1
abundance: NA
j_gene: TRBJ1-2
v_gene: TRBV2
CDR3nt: TGTGCCAGCAGTGACGATTTCCAGGGGGCCTACACCTTC
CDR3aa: CASSDDFQGAYTF

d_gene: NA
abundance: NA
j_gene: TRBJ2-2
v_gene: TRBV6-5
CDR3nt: TGTGCCAGCAGTTACAGCGACAAAATGGGGGAGCTGTTTTTT
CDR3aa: CASSYSDKMGELFF

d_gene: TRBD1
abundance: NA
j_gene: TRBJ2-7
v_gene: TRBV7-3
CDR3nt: TGTGCCAGCAGCCCCGGACAGGGGAGGTACGAGCAGTACTTC
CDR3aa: CASSPGQGRYEQYF

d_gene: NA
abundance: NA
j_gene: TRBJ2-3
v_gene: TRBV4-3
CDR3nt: TGCGCCAGCAGCCAAAGACTAGGCACAGATACGCAGTATTTT
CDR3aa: CASSQRLGTDTQYF

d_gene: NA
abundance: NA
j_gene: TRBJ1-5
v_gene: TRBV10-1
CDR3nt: TGCGCCAGCAGTGAGTCGTTCGGGGATCGGCAACAGCCCCAGCATTTT
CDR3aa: CASSESFGDRQQPQHF

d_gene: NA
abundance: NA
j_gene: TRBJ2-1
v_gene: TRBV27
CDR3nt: TGTGCCAGCAGTTTACCTAGTAGGGTGCTAGTTGAGCAGTTCTTC
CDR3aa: CASSLPSRVLVEQFF

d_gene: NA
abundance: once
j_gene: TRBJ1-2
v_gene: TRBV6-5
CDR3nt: TGTGCCAGCAGTTACTATTCCGCCAGGGCTAACTATGGCTACACCTTC
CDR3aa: CASSYYSARANYGYTF

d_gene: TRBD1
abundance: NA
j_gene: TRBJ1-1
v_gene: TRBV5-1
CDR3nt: TGCGCCAGCTCTGGGACAGTGAACACTGAAGCTTTCTTT
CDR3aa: CASSGTVNTEAFF

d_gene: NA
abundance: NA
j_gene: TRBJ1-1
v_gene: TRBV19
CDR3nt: TGTGCCAGTAGTATCGCCAGGGGGAACACTGAAGCTTTCTTT
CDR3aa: CASSIARGNTEAFF

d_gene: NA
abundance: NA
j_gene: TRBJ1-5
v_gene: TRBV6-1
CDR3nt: TGTGCCAGCAGTGTTTTGGCGGATCAGCCCCAGCATTTT
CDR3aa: CASSVLADQPQHF

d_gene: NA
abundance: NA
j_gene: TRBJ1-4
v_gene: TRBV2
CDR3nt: TGTGCCAGCAGTGCCCCCGCGGGAGGATTTAATGAAAAACTGTTTTTT
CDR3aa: CASSAPAGGFNEKLFF

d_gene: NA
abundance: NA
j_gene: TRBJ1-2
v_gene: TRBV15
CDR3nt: TGTGCCACCAGCACTAATAACTATGGCTACACCTTC
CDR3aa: CATSTNNYGYTF

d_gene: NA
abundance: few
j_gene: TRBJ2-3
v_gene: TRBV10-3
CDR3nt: TGTGCCAGCGGGACTCCAGATACGCAGTATTTT
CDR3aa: CASGTPDTQYF

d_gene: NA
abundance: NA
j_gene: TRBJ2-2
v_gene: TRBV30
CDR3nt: TGTGCCTGGAGTGTCCCGGGCGCCGGGGAGCTGTTTTTT
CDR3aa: CAWSVPGAGELFF

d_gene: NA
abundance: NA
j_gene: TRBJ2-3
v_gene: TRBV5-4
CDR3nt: TGTGCCAGCAGCCCCAAGGGACCAACAACCCCAAATACGCAGTATTTT
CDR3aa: CASSPKGPTTPNTQYF

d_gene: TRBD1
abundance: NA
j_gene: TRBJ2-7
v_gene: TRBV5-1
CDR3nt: TGCGCCAGCAGCGTCGACAGGGCCATCTACGAGCAGTACTTC
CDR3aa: CASSVDRAIYEQYF

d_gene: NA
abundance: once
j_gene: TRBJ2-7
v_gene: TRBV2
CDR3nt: TGTGCCAGCAGTGATTTCAGGGGCTACTACGAGCAGTACTTC
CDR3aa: CASSDFRGYYEQYF

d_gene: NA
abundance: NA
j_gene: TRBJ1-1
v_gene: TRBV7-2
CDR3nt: TGTGCCAGCAGCTTAGGACACTCGAACACTGAAGCTTTCTTT
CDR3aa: CASSLGHSNTEAFF

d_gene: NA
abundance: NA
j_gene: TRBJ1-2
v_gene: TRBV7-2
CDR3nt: TGTGCCAGCAGCTCTCGAATCATGACCGATGGCTACACCTTC
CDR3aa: CASSSRIMTDGYTF

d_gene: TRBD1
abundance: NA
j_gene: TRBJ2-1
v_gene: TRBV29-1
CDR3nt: TGCAGCGTTGAAGATCTGACAGGGGGCTACAATGAGCAGTTCTTC
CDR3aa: CSVEDLTGGYNEQFF

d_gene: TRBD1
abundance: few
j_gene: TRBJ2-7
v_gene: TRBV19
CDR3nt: TGTGCCAGCGGGACAGGTCTCTTCGAGCAGTACTTC
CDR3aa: CASGTGLFEQYF

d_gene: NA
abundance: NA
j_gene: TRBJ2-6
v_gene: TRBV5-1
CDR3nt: TGCGCCAGCAGCCGGAGGACCGGGGCGGGGGGGGCCAACGTCCTGACTTTC
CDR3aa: CASSRRTGAGGANVLTF

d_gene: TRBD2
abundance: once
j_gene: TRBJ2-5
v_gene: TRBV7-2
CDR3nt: TGTGCCAGCAGCTTCCGGGGGGGGGCGGAGACCCAGTACTTC
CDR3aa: CASSFRGGAETQYF

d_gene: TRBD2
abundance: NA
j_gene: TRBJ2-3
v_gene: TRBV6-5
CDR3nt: TGTGCCAGCATAAGTACCCGAGGGCTAGCGGGTACGCAGTATTTT
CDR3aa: CASISTRGLAGTQYF

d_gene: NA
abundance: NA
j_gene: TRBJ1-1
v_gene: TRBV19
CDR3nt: TGTGCCAGTAGTATAGCCCCCTTCGGAGGGACTGAAGCTTTCTTT
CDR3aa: CASSIAPFGGTEAFF

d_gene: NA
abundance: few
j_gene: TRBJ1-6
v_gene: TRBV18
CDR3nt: TGTGCCAGCTCACCACAGGGAGGGGATTCACCCCTCCACTTT
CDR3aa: CASSPQGGDSPLHF

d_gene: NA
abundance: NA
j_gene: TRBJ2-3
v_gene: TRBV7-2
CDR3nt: TGTGCCAGCAGCTCGAGACTAGTGGTAGATACGCAGTATTTT
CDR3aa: CASSSRLVVDTQYF

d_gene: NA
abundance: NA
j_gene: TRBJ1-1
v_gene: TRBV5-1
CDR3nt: TGCGCCAGCAGCTTGGTTGATATGGCCACCACTGAAGCTTTCTTT
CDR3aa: CASSLVDMATTEAFF

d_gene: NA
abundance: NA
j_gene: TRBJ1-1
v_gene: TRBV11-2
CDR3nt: TGTGCCAGCAGCTTAGTAGGGGAAGCTTTCTTT
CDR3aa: CASSLVGEAFF

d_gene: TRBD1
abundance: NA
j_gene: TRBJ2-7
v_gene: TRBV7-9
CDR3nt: TGTGCCAGCAGCTTAGGTTATGGACAGGGGGCCTACGAGCAGTACTTC
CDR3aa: CASSLGYGQGAYEQYF

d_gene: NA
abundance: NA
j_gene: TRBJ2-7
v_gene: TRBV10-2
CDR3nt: TGCGCCAGCAGCCCACAAAGAGCCTACGAGCAGTACTTC
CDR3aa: CASSPQRAYEQYF

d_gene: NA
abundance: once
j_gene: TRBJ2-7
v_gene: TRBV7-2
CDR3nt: TGTGCCAGCAGCTTGAGTCCTACCTACGAGCAGTACTTC
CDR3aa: CASSLSPTYEQYF

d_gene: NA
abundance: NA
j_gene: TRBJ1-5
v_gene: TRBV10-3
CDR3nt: TGTGCCATCAGTGAGTCCCTCGACAGCCTCGGTCAGCCCCAGCATTTT
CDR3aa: CAISESLDSLGQPQHF

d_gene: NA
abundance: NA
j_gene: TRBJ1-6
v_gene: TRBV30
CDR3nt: TGTGCCTGTGGACTAACTCAGGGGCGCTCCTATAATTCACCCCTCCACTTT
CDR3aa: CACGLTQGRSYNSPLHF

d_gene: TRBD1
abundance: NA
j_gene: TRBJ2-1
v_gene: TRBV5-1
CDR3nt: TGCGCCAGCAGCTTCGACAGGGGCTATGAGCAGTTCTTC
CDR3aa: CASSFDRGYEQFF

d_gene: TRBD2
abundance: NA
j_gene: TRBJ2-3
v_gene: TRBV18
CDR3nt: TGTGCCAGCTCACCGTTAGCGGGGCCCTCGGGAGATACGCAGTATTTT
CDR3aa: CASSPLAGPSGDTQYF

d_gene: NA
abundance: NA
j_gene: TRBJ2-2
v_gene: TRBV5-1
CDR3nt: TGCGCCAGCAGCCCTGCTTCGGGGGCGGCCGGGGAGCTGTTTTTT
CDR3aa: CASSPASGAAGELFF

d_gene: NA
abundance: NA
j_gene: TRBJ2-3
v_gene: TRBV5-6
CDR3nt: TGTGCCAGCAGCGGCCAAGATACGCAGTATTTT
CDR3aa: CASSGQDTQYF